The 6 T cell receptor beta chains below were found in one sample sequenced in a study of cytomegalovirus exposure and HLA in healthy donors. A multiplex PCR was run with 60 Vbeta primers and 13 Jbeta primers. Assay used: immunoSEQ multiplex PCR; TCRdb lists only in-frame clones, some missing. The data hold 85,000 to 100,000 clones, with 65% to 80% observed a single time. Sequenced input: PBMCs. These receptors were obtained from a man aged 35 to 55 in good health and CMV-seropositive.

The V and J genes are TRBV28 and TRBJ1-1, with unresolved D. V gave up 7 bases and J gave up 5 bases, with 14 bases separating them. CDR3 size: 13 residues. In germline, CDR1 is MDHEN, CDR2 SYDVKM. CDR3: CASTPGRRTEAFF. The CDR3 DNA is TGTGCCAGCACCCCCGGGAGGAGGACTGAAGCTTTCTTT.

This chain links TRBV7-9 with TRBJ2-3, with D tentatively TRBD1 (6 bases). The germline V and J ends were trimmed by 5 bases and 2 bases, with 14 bases remaining between them. CDR1 and CDR2 from the germline V gene are SEHNR and FQNEAQ (reference sequence). This CDR3 has 15 amino acids. The CDR3 DNA follows: TGTGCCAGCAGCCCTCGGACAGTCCTCACAGATACGCAGTATTTT. Protein product: CASSPRTVLTDTQYF. Combining the CDR3 with reference TRBV7-9 and TRBJ2-3 gives the whole variable domain DTGVSQNPRHKITKRGQNVTFRCDPISEHNRLYWYRQTLGQGPEFLTYFQNEAQLEKSRLLSDRFSAERPKGSFSTLEIQRTEQGDSAMYLCASSPRTVLTDTQYFGPGTRLTVL.

Here the CDR3 DNA reads TGTGCCAGCAGCCCCACTAGTTTCCGAGAGACCCAGTACTTC. Translated: CASSPTSFRETQYF. V gene TRBV7-6 combines with J gene TRBJ2-5; the D gene is possibly TRBD2 (5 bases). Per germline, CDR1 SGHVS and CDR2 FNYEAQ. V shed 5 bases and J shed 4 bases, with 14 bases lying between them. This CDR3 is built from 14 residues.

The V call is TRBV4-3, the J call TRBJ1-2, with no clear D. Trimming pared 4 bases from V and 8 bases from J, leaving 17 bases between. The germline CDR1 and CDR2 sequences are LGHNA and YSLEER. CDR3 size: 14 residues. CDR3 nucleotide sequence: TGCGCCAGCAGCCCCCTCCCACGGGGAAGGGGCTACACCTTC. Protein: CASSPLPRGRGYTF.

This chain uses TRBV15 with TRBJ2-5; 13 bases are a match to TRBD2. J lost 4 bases, V lost 5 bases, and 4 bases had no gene match. The CDR3 runs to 15 residues. Germline-derived CDR1 and CDR2 are LNHNV and YYDKDF (reference sequence). In nucleotides, the CDR3 is TGTGCCACCAGCCCCGGGACTAGCGGGGTAGAGACCCAGTACTTC. Translating gives CATSPGTSGVETQYF.

The chain joins TRBV13 to TRBJ2-5; 8 bases are a match to TRBD2. The tail of the sequence fits TRBJ2-7 better, so the J call may be wrong. The germline V gene encodes CDR1 PRHDT and CDR2 FYEKMQ (reference sequence). The CDR3 contains 15 residues. CDR3 sequence: CASSFQRGWKYEQYF. The CDR3 bases are TGTGCCAGCAGTTTTCAGCGGGGGTGGAAATACGAGCAGTACTTC.